The rows below give T cell receptor beta chains drawn from one sample of a study of blood T cell repertoires in COVID-19. The data were produced by immunoSEQ multiplex PCR, yet TCRdb's version contains in-frame clones alone and is incomplete. Here the sample spans around 280,000 clones, around 88% being singletons. The sample taken for sequencing was PBMCs or T cells enriched from blood (not recorded which). These receptors were taken from a woman aged 35 to 49 who had recovered from COVID-19. CDR3s include the opening cysteine and the closing phenylalanine or tryptophan. Some rows have no size entry. The others give once, few or many, or a class for an expanded clone.

>-|TRBV7-2
CASSLGLGFTGEETQYF
>-|TRBV10-3
CAISSPGHRNIQYF
>-|TRBV29-1
CSVAGQGYEQYF
>-|TRBV15
CATSRDPDQPQHF
>once|TRBV7-8
CASSAGSYTDTQYF
>-|TRBV5-1
CASSLLGAGEYF
>-|TRBV9
CASSLPGTSGSDRAGELFF
>-|TRBV7-2
CASSQRDRGQPQHF
>once|TRBV5-1
CASGWTGEETQYF
>few|TRBV7-8
CASSWGGLSGNTIYF
>-|TRBV11-2
CASSRRTVAGPYNEQFF
>-|TRBV7-2
CASSSLGAAEKLFF
>once|TRBV11-2
CASSLAREVTEAFF
>-|TRBV6-1
CASSEGTRYEQYF
>once|TRBV18
CASSPRLATTSTDTQYF
>-|TRBV7-9
CASSLTSLNEQFF
>-|TRBV29-1
CSVVRAGSSYNEQFF
>-|TRBV7-8
CASSLGPGALISGNTIYF
>-|TRBV2
CASSRDRGLGKLFF
>-|TRBV3-1/TRBV3-2
CASSVGGGNTEAFF
>-|TRBV12-3/TRBV12-4
CASTSSGQETQYF
>few|TRBV12-3/TRBV12-4
CATRTQGSYEQYF
>once|TRBV28
CAGGQGTSTEAFF
>-|TRBV5-1
CASSPRGWGDAFF
>-|TRBV7-9
CASSFAGTTYEQYF
>-|TRBV23-1
CASSPRTSGSTDTQYF
>-|TRBV5-1
CASVLSLRTDTQYF
>once|TRBV7-9
CASSPPGTGDEKLFF
>-|TRBV24-1
CATSDFVGSSYNEQFF
>-|TRBV28
CASSPDRQGMREKLFF
>-|TRBV5-1
CASSLEAGARYNEQFF
>-|TRBV5-1
CASSLSLVDTEAFF
>-|TRBV28
CASSSGTGGTYNSPLHF
>-|TRBV30
CAWSESEVQPQHF
>-|TRBV5-1
CASRGTENTEAFF
>-|TRBV7-3
CASSLGGGNGYTF
>-|TRBV28
CASSLVSGAQYF
>-|TRBV19
CASSINLENTEAFF
>-|TRBV9
CASSARVSGNTIYF